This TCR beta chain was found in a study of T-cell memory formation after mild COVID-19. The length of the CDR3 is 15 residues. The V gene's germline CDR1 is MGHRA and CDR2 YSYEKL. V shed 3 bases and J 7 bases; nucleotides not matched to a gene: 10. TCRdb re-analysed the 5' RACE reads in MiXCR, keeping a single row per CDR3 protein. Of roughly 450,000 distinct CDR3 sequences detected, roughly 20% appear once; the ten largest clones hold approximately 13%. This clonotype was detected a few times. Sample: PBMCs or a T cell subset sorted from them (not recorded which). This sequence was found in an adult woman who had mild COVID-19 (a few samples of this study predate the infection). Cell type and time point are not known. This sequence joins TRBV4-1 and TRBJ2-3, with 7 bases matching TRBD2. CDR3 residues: CASSHPTGEGNTQYF. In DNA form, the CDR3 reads TGCGCCAGCAGCCACCCGACCGGGGAGGGAAATACGCAGTATTTT.